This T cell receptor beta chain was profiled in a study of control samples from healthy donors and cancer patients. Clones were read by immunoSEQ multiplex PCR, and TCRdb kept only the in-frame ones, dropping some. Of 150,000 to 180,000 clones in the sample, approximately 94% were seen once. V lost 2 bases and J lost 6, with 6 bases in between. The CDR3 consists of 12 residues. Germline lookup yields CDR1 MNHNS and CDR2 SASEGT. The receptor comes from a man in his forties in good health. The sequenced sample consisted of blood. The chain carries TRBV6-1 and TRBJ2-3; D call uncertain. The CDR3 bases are TGTGCCAGCAGTGAAATGGGGGATACGCAGTATTTT. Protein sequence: CASSEMGDTQYF.